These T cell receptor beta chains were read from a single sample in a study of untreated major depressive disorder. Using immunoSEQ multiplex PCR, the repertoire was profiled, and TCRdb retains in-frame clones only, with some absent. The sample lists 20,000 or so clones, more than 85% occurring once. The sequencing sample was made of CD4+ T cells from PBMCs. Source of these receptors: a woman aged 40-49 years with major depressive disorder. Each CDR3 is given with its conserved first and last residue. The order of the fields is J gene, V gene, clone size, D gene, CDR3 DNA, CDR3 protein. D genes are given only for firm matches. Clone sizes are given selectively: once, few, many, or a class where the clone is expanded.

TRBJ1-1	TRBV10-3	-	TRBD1	TGTGCCATCAGTATCACAGGGGTTACTGAAGCTTTCTTT	CAISITGVTEAFF
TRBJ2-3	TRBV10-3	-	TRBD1	TGTGCCATCAGTCGACCCGGGACAGAGGATTATACGCAGTATTTT	CAISRPGTEDYTQYF
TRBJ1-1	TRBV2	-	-	TGTGCCAGCAGTGAATCCGTCGAAAAAGCTTTCTTT	CASSESVEKAFF
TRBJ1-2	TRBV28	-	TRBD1	TGTGCCAGCAGTAGGGCAGGGGGACAGATAAACTATGGCTACACCTTC	CASSRAGGQINYGYTF
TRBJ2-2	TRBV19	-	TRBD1	TGTGCCAGTAGGCGGACAGGTACGAACACCGGGGAGCTGTTTTTT	CASRRTGTNTGELFF
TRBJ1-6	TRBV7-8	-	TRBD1	TGTGCCAGCAGTTACGAGACAGGGCCAAATTCACCCCTCCACTTT	CASSYETGPNSPLHF
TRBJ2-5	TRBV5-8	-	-	TGTGCCAGCAGCTCTGCAAGGGCAGGCCAAGAGACCCAGTACTTC	CASSSARAGQETQYF
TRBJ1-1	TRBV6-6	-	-	TGTGCCAGCAGATTGGGGGGGTCTCGGGGAGCTTTCTTT	CASRLGGSRGAFF
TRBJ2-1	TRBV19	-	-	TGTGCCAGCCGGGAATTTGAGCGGGATGAGCAGTTCTTC	CASREFERDEQFF
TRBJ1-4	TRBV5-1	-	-	TGCGCCAGCAGCACGGGACCCGAAGGCGAAAAACTGTTTTTT	CASSTGPEGEKLFF
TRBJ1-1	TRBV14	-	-	TGTGCCAGCAGCCAAGTTGCAGGGCTGAACACTGAAGCTTTCTTT	CASSQVAGLNTEAFF
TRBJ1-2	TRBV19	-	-	TGTGCCAGTAGGGCTTCGAGTTTGGGCGTCGAAGTCTTTAACTATGGCTACACCTTC	CASRASSLGVEVFNYGYTF
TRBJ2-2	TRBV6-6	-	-	TGTGCCAGCAGTTACTCAAACAGAAACACCGGGGAGCTGTTTTTT	CASSYSNRNTGELFF
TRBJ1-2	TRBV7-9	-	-	TGTGCCAGCAGCCCCGGACATGCCAGGGATTCTTATGGCTACACCTTC	CASSPGHARDSYGYTF
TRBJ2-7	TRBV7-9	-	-	TGTGCCAGCAGATCAGGGGTGTACGAGCAGTACTTC	CASRSGVYEQYF
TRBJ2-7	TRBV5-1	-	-	TGCGCCAGCACCCCGACAGATCCTTCCTACGAGCAGTACTTC	CASTPTDPSYEQYF
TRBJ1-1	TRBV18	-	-	TGTGCCAGCTCACGAGACACCCTGAACACTGAAGCTTTCTTT	CASSRDTLNTEAFF
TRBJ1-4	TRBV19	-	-	TGTGCCTCTCGAGGGGGACTGTGGACTAATGAAAAACTGTTTTTT	CASRGGLWTNEKLFF
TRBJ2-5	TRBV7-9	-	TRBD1	TGTGCCAGCGGGCAGGGGGTAAGAGAGACCCAGTACTTC	CASGQGVRETQYF
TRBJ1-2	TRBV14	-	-	TGTGCCAGCAGCCTTATACCCAGGAAGGGGATCTATGGCTACACCTTC	CASSLIPRKGIYGYTF
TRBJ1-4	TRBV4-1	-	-	TGCGCCAGCAGCTCTAGCGGACATAATGAAAAACTGTTTTTT	CASSSSGHNEKLFF
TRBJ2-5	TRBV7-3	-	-	TGTGCCAGCAGCTTAAATAGATATTTGGAGACCCAGTACTTC	CASSLNRYLETQYF
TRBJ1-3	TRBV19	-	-	TGTGCCAGTAAAACTCGCCCAGGGGTAACACACACCATATATTTT	CASKTRPGVTHTIYF
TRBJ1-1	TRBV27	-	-	TGTGCCAGCAGTTCTTATCGGGAGCGGTCTGAAGCTTTCTTT	CASSSYRERSEAFF
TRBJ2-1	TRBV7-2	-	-	TGTGCCAGCAGCAAAGACAGCTCCTACAATGAGCAGTTCTTC	CASSKDSSYNEQFF
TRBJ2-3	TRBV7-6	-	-	TGTGCCAGCAGCGCTCCGGCCGAGACGCAGTATTTT	CASSAPAETQYF
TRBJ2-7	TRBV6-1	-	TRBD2	TGTGCCAGCAGTGAAGCGCGGGGGGGGTCCTACGAGCAGTACTTC	CASSEARGGSYEQYF
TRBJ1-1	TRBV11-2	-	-	TGTGCCAGCAGCTTAGGGGCCCCGGGCAGGGCGAACACTGAAGCTTTCTTT	CASSLGAPGRANTEAFF
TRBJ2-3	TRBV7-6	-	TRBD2	TGTGCCAGCAGCGCGGGACTAGCATCCACAGATACGCAGTATTTT	CASSAGLASTDTQYF
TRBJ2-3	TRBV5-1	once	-	TGCGCCAGCAGCTTAGGGTCCCAAGATACGCAGTATTTT	CASSLGSQDTQYF
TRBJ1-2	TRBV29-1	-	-	TGCAGCGTTGACAGAGGATTCGGCTATGGCTACACCTTC	CSVDRGFGYGYTF
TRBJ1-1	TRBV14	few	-	TGTGCCAGCAGCAACAGGGTTCGGAACACTGAAGCTTTCTTT	CASSNRVRNTEAFF
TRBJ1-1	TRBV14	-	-	TGTGCCAGCAGCCAACAGGGAATACTAAACACTGAAGCTTTCTTT	CASSQQGILNTEAFF
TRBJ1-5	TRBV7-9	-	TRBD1	TGTGCCAGCAGCCCGGGGACAGGGGGATATCAGCCCCAGCATTTT	CASSPGTGGYQPQHF
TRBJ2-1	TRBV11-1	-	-	TGTGCCAGCAGCTTAGATGTGCCTAGGCTTAGCCATGAGCAGTTCTTC	CASSLDVPRLSHEQFF
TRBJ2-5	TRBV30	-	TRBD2	TGTGCCTGGAGTGTAGCGGGGGGTGGAGAGACCCAGTACTTC	CAWSVAGGGETQYF
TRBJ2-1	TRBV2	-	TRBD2	TGTGCCAGCAGTGAAAGAAGGGCTAGCGGAAATGAGCAGTTCTTC	CASSERRASGNEQFF
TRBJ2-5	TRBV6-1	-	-	TGTGCCAGCCTGAGGAGTGTTCGGGAGACCCAGTACTTC	CASLRSVRETQYF
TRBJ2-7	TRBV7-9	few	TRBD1	TGTGCCAGCAGCTTAGGTGGACAGGGGGCATACGAGCAGTACTTC	CASSLGGQGAYEQYF
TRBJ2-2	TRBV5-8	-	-	TGTGCCAGCAGTCCCCGACAGAACCCCGGGGAGCTGTTTTTT	CASSPRQNPGELFF
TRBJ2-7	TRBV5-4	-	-	TGTGCCAGCAGCTTGAGGGGGATTTACGAGCAGTACTTC	CASSLRGIYEQYF
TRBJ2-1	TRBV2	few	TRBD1	TGTGCCAGCAGTGAACAGGGGGTCGACAATGAGCAGTTCTTC	CASSEQGVDNEQFF
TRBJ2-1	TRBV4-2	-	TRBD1	TGTGCCAGCAGCCGGGACAGGGATTTTATGGGTGAGCAGTTCTTC	CASSRDRDFMGEQFF
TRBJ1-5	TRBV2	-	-	TGTGCCAGCAGTACCGATGGGCCGGAGCCCCAGCATTTT	CASSTDGPEPQHF
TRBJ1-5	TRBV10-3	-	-	TGTGCCATCAGTGATAATCGTATTAGCAATCAGCCCCAGCATTTT	CAISDNRISNQPQHF
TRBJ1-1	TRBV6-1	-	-	TGTGCCAGCAGTGTACGGGCGAGGAACACTGAAGCTTTCTTT	CASSVRARNTEAFF
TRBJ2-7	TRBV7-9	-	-	TGTGCCAGCAGCTTAGAAGGACGGCAGTACTTC	CASSLEGRQYF
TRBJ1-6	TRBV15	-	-	TGTGCCACCAGCAGAGAGAACGGTTCACCCCTCCACTTT	CATSRENGSPLHF
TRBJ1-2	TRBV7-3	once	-	TGTGCCAGCAGCTCCGACGCGACCCGAAAGGGGAAAGGCTACACCTTC	CASSSDATRKGKGYTF
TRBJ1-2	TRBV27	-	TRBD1	TGTGCCAGCAGTATTAGACAGGGTGATGGCTACACCTTC	CASSIRQGDGYTF
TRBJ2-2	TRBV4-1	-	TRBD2	TGCGCCAGCAGCCAAAAGAACCTAGCGGGAGGTATCACCGGGGAGCTGTTTTTT	CASSQKNLAGGITGELFF
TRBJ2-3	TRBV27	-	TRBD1	TGTGCCAGCAGTTCGACAGGGTACCACACAGATACGCAGTATTTT	CASSSTGYHTDTQYF
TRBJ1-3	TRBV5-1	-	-	TGCGCCAGCACCAAGGACGGGAGCTCTGGAAACACCATATATTTT	CASTKDGSSGNTIYF
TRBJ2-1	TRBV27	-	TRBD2	TGTGCCAGCAGTTTCGGGACTAGCGGGGGAGGTGAGCAGTTCTTC	CASSFGTSGGGEQFF
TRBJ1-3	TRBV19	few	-	TGTGCCAGTACCATGAGGGAGACTGGAAACACCATATATTTT	CASTMRETGNTIYF
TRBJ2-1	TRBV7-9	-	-	TGTGCCAGCAGCTTAGGACATGAGCAGTTCTTC	CASSLGHEQFF
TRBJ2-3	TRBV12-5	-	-	TGTGCTAGTGTTCGGGGGGCATACACAGATACGCAGTATTTT	CASVRGAYTDTQYF
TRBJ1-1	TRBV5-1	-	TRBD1	TGCGCCAGCAGCTTGAGGGGGCCGAGCACTGAAGCTTTCTTT	CASSLRGPSTEAFF
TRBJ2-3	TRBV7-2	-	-	TGTGCCAGCAGCTTAGGTGGGGGGCACACAGATACGCAGTATTTT	CASSLGGGHTDTQYF
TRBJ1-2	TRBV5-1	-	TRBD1	TGCGCCAGCAGCCTCCGGGACAGGGGGAACTATGGCTACACCTTC	CASSLRDRGNYGYTF